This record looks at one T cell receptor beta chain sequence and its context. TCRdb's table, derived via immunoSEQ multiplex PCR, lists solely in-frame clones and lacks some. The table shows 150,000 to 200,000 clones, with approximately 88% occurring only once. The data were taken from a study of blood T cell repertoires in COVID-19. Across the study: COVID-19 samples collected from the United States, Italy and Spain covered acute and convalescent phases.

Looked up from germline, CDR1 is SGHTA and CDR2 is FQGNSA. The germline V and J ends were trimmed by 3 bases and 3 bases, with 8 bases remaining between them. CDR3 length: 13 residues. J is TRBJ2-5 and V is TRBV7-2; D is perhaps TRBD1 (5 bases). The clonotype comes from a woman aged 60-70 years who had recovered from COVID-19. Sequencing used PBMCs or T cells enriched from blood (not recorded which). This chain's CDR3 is CASSFVREETQYF. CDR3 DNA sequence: TGTGCCAGCAGCTTCGTCAGGGAAGAGACCCAGTACTTC.